The 18 T cell receptor beta chains below all came from one sample that was sequenced in a study of beta chain features in type 1 diabetes. Findings of the study overall: When Type 1 diabetes patients were examined, their TCRB CDR3s proved moderately but significantly shorter in all four CD4+ subsets.

No antigen has been assigned to these receptors. Reverse transcription of all isolated RNA meant that expressed TCRB transcripts were sequenced. The table came from immunoSEQ multiplex PCR; TCRdb's copy has only in-frame clones and leaves some out. The repertoire has fewer than 450,000 clones, 13% of them found once; the top ten carry roughly 0.015%. The material sequenced was naive CD4+ T cells from blood. The receptor set was obtained from a young woman with type 1 diabetes.

The chain joins TRBV6-5 to TRBJ2-7, with 7 nucleotides matching TRBD2. CDR1 MNHEY and CDR2 SVGAGI come from the germline V gene. CDR3 length equals 13 residues. The trim removed 10 bases at V and 3 bases at J, leaving 9 bases unmatched. The DNA for the CDR3 is TGTGCCATCCCAAGTCCGGGAGGCTACGAGCAGTACGTC. Its translation: CAIPSPGGYEQYV.

The V and J genes are TRBV18 and TRBJ1-2, with D hard to call. The length of the CDR3 is 14 residues. Trimming left V 4 bases short and J 5 bases short, with 14 bases between. Looked up from germline, CDR1 is KGHSH and CDR2 is LQKENI. CDR3 DNA: TGTGCCAGCTCACTACCGGGTCAACAGTATGGCTACACCTTC. Translating gives CASSLPGQQYGYTF.

The V and J genes are TRBV28 and TRBJ1-1; D is possibly TRBD1 (5 bases). CDR3 size: 14 residues. Trimming removed 8 bases from V and 5 bases from J, with 18 bases in between. CDR1 MDHEN and CDR2 SYDVKM come from the germline V gene. This CDR3 reads CASGARRVLTEAFF. CDR3 sequence (DNA): TGTGCCAGCGGGGCCAGGAGGGTCTTGACTGAAGCTTTCTTT.

This clone has only a few counts. The V call is TRBV7-9, the J call TRBJ2-1, with 9 nucleotides matching TRBD1. The germline gives CDR1 SEHNR, CDR2 FQNEAQ (reference sequence). This CDR3 contains 16 residues. J gave up 9 bases and V 4 bases, and 13 bases lay outside the gene matches. The CDR3 DNA reads TGTGCCAGCAGCTACGGACAGGGGACGTTGTCGCGTGAGCAGTTCTTC. It is translated as CASSYGQGTLSREQFF.

The chain uses TRBV2 and TRBJ1-1; D unclear. The germline CDR1 and CDR2 sequences are SNHLY and FYNNEI. V dropped 4 bases and J dropped 0 bases, with 9 bases sitting between them. CDR3 length: 14 amino acids. The CDR3 bases are TGTGCCAGCAGTGCATCAGGCATGAACACTGAAGCTTTCTTT. Protein sequence: CASSASGMNTEAFF. The variable domain in full, completed from reference TRBV2 and TRBJ1-1, reads EPEVTQTPSHQVTQMGQEVILRCVPISNHLYFYWYRQILGQKVEFLVSFYNNEISEKSEIFDDQFSVERPDGSNFTLKIRSTKLEDSAMYFCASSASGMNTEAFFGQGTRLTVV.

The chain links TRBV5-1 to TRBJ2-3, with 9 bases matching TRBD2. V lost 4 bases, J lost 1 base, and 13 bases stayed unmatched. Per the germline V gene, CDR1 is SGHRS and CDR2 is YFSETQ. The CDR3 length is 18 residues. Here the CDR3 reads CASSTSLTSGRGTDTQYF. The DNA for the CDR3 is TGCGCCAGCAGCACCTCCCTGACTAGCGGAAGAGGCACAGATACGCAGTATTTT.

J is TRBJ1-2 and V is TRBV27, with TRBD1 as a possible D gene (5 bases). Trimming pared 6 bases from V and 4 bases from J, leaving 15 bases between. CDR3 size: 14 residues. CDR1 MNHEY and CDR2 SMNVEV come from the germline V gene (reference sequence). CDR3 amino acids: CASSPYGGGYGYTF. The CDR3 nucleotides are TGTGCCAGCAGCCCCTACGGGGGTGGCTATGGCTACACCTTC.

This clone was seen repeatedly, ten times or more. The same CDR3 is also encoded by other DNA sequences in this sample. This chain links TRBV30 with TRBJ2-1; 7 bases map to TRBD2. In germline, CDR1 is GTSNPN, CDR2 SVGIG (reference sequence). The CDR3 is made up of 13 amino acids. After removal of 0 bases from V and 10 bases from J, the junction contained 6 bases not matched to a gene. CDR3 protein: CAWSVRLADEQFF. The CDR3 DNA follows: TGTGCCTGGAGTGTACGCCTAGCGGACGAGCAGTTCTTC.

The rearrangement uses TRBV18 and TRBJ2-1; D not certain. This CDR3 has 14 residues. Trimming stripped 1 base from V and 7 bases from J, with 11 bases between. Looked up from germline, CDR1 is KGHSH and CDR2 is LQKENI. The CDR3 loop reads CASSPRLVWNEQFF. The CDR3 DNA sequence: TGTGCCAGCTCACCACGGTTAGTATGGAATGAGCAGTTCTTC.

The chain uses TRBV18 and TRBJ2-5, with 15 positions matching TRBD2. CDR1 is KGHSH, CDR2 LQKENI, per germline. The junction had 1 base not matched to a gene; V was cut back by 1 base and J by 4 bases. This CDR3 contains 16 residues. CDR3 amino acids: CASSPRGLAGGETQYF. Here the CDR3 DNA reads TGTGCCAGCTCACCACGGGGACTAGCGGGAGGAGAGACCCAGTACTTC. Filled out from reference TRBV18 and TRBJ2-5, the complete variable domain reads NAGVMQNPRHLVRRRGQEARLRCSPMKGHSHVYWYRQLPEEGLKFMVYLQKENIIDESGMPKERFSAEFPKEGPSILRIQQVVRGDSAAYFCASSPRGLAGGETQYFGPGTRLLVL.

The rearrangement uses TRBV5-1 and TRBJ2-7, with TRBD1 identical over 9 bases. V gave up 2 bases and J gave up 4 bases; unmatched junction bases: 4. CDR1 and CDR2 (germline): SGHRS, YFSETQ. This CDR3 spans 14 amino acids. The CDR3 DNA sequence: TGCGCCAGCAGCTTACAGGGGGCGAGGTACGAGCAGTACTTC. This encodes CASSLQGARYEQYF.

In its sample, this clone was seen once. J is TRBJ2-7 and V is TRBV5-1; D is unresolved. The CDR3 has 15 amino acids. V lost 0 bases, J lost 6 bases, and 16 bases lay in between. Germline V gene data show CDR1 as SGHRS and CDR2 as YFSETQ. The CDR3, as DNA: TGCGCCAGCAGCTTGGGGCCCCTCGGGTCCGGCGAGCAGTACTTC. This sequence encodes CASSLGPLGSGEQYF. Drawing the rest from reference TRBV5-1 and TRBJ2-7, the complete variable domain is KAGVTQTPRYLIKTRGQQVTLSCSPISGHRSVSWYQQTPGQGLQFLFEYFSETQRNKGNFPGRFSGRQFSNSRSEMNVSTLELGDSALYLCASSLGPLGSGEQYFGPGTRLTVT.

The chain joins TRBV5-1 to TRBJ1-1, with TRBD1 matching over 8 bases. This CDR3 comprises 15 residues. After removal of 0 bases from V and 6 bases from J, the junction contained 7 bases not matched to a gene. Germline CDR1 and CDR2: SGHRS and YFSETQ. The DNA for the CDR3 is TGCGCCAGCAGCTTGGGACAGGGGACGTACGCTGAAGCTTTCTTT. Encoded protein: CASSLGQGTYAEAFF. Drawing the rest from reference TRBV5-1 and TRBJ1-1, the complete variable domain is KAGVTQTPRYLIKTRGQQVTLSCSPISGHRSVSWYQQTPGQGLQFLFEYFSETQRNKGNFPGRFSGRQFSNSRSEMNVSTLELGDSALYLCASSLGQGTYAEAFFGQGTRLTVV.

The chain employs TRBV2 and TRBJ2-7, with 9 bases fitting TRBD1. The V and J ends lost 7 bases and 9 bases, in that order; junction bases with no gene match: 10. The CDR3 consists of 13 residues. Germline loops: CDR1 SNHLY, CDR2 FYNNEI. The CDR3 nucleotides read TGTGCCAGCACGAAAGGGACAGGGTATGTGCAGTACGTC. This codes for CASTKGTGYVQYV.

The CDR3 DNA sequence: TGCGCCAGCAGCTTGGGACAGGGCGTACAAGAGACCCAGTACTTC. The encoded protein is CASSLGQGVQETQYF. The chain employs TRBV5-1 and TRBJ2-5; 7 nucleotides align to TRBD1. The CDR3 runs to 15 residues. With 0 bases clipped from V and 2 bases from J, the junction kept 4 bases outside the gene matches. Germline lookup yields CDR1 SGHRS and CDR2 YFSETQ.

The V and J genes are TRBV18 and TRBJ2-7; D unresolved. The germline V and J ends were trimmed by 4 bases and 2 bases, with 12 bases remaining between them. CDR3 size: 14 residues. Germline CDR1 and CDR2: KGHSH and LQKENI. CDR3 in amino acids: CASSLGPSPYEQYF. Here the CDR3 DNA reads TGTGCCAGCTCACTGGGCCCGAGCCCCTACGAGCAGTACTTC.

A few counts support this clone. The chain combines TRBV29-1 with TRBJ2-1, with 9 bases identical to TRBD2. CDR1 is SQVTM, CDR2 ANQGSEA, per germline. The CDR3 extends over 16 amino acids. V dropped 5 bases and J dropped 6; count of bases not matched to a gene: 14. The CDR3 coding sequence is TGCAGCGTTCTCCCCCGGCTAGCGGGACGTACCAATGAGCAGTTCTTC. Amino acids: CSVLPRLAGRTNEQFF.

Points on this clone: One junction end does not reproduce the germline sequence, and a read error may be involved. The V call is TRBV30, the J call TRBJ1-2; no definite D call. Germline-derived CDR1 and CDR2 are GTSNPN and SVGIG (reference sequence). CDR3 length: 11 residues. For the CDR3, the DNA is TGTGCCTGGAGCCCTAGAGACCACACTTTCTTC. Protein sequence: CAWSPRDHTFF.